This entry lists 23 T cell receptor beta chains sequenced from one sample in a study of beta chain features in type 1 diabetes. Expressed TCRB transcripts were sequenced because the isolated RNA had all been reverse transcribed beforehand. Clones were sequenced by immunoSEQ multiplex PCR, and TCRdb holds only the in-frame ones, with some missing. The sample includes roughly 610,000 clones, roughly 16% of them seen just once. The sequenced sample consisted of naive CD4+ T cells from blood. These receptors were collected from a man younger than 30 in good health.

This clone was recorded a few times. In DNA, the CDR3 is TGTGCCAGCAGCTTACGACGATCGGGCACAGATACGCAGTATTTT. This codes for CASSLRRSGTDTQYF. The chain carries TRBV7-2 and TRBJ2-3; D remains unclear. Trimming pared 2 bases from V and 1 base from J, leaving 10 bases between. Germline loops: CDR1 SGHTA, CDR2 FQGNSA. There are 15 residues in the CDR3.

V and J are TRBV25-1 and TRBJ1-6; 8 nucleotides line up with TRBD1. Germline CDR1 is MGHDK and CDR2 is SYGVNS. The V segment lost 5 bases and the J segment 5 bases; nucleotides outside the gene matches: 5. The CDR3 spans 15 residues. DNA for the CDR3: TGTGCCAGCAGTCAAGACAGGGGTCATAATTCACCCCTCCACTTT. It yields the protein CASSQDRGHNSPLHF. The whole variable domain, filled in from reference TRBV25-1 and TRBJ1-6, reads EADIYQTPRYLVIGTGKKITLECSQTMGHDKMYWYQQDPGMELHLIHYSYGVNSTEKGDLSSESTVSRIRTEHFPLTLESARPSHTSQYLCASSQDRGHNSPLHFGNGTRLTVT.

The chain couples TRBV7-2 to TRBJ1-2; D perhaps matches TRBD1 (5 bases). Germline V gene sequence: CDR1 SGHTA, CDR2 FQGNSA. V shed 3 bases and J shed 6 bases, with 8 bases lying between them. The CDR3 has 12 amino acids. CDR3 bases: TGTGCCAGCAGCTTCAGGGTGGATGGCTACACCTTC. This translates into CASSFRVDGYTF.

This clone was detected a few times. The chain combines TRBV5-6 with TRBJ1-1; D remains unclear. V lost 0 bases and J lost 5, with 14 bases in between. The CDR3 runs to 15 residues. Germline V CDR1 and CDR2: SGHDT, YYEEEE. CDR3 residues: CASSLEPGITTEAFF. CDR3 nucleotide sequence: TGTGCCAGCAGCTTGGAGCCGGGGATAACAACTGAAGCTTTCTTT.

J is TRBJ2-3 and V is TRBV6-1, with unresolved D. Between the trimmed V and J ends, which lost 5 bases and 7 bases, there was a span of 10 bases. The CDR3 totals 12 residues. Germline assignment: CDR1 MNHNS and CDR2 SASEGT. The CDR3 reads CASSPQTNTQYF. DNA of the CDR3: TGTGCCAGCAGTCCCCAGACGAATACGCAGTATTTT.

The gene calls are TRBV21-1 and TRBJ2-3; the D call in the table, TRBD2, was not verified against the DNA. TRBV21-1 is assigned pseudogene status. The CDR3 spans 18 residues. CDR3 sequence: CASSKSLGLAGPTDTQYF. CDR3 DNA sequence: TGTGCCAGCAGCAAATCCCTGGGACTAGCGGGGCCAACAGATACGCAGTATTTT.

This clone has more than one count but fewer than ten. The rearrangement links TRBV9 to TRBJ2-7; 11 bases agree with TRBD1. Germline trimming cut 0 bases from V and 5 bases from J; bases unmatched to any gene: 7. This CDR3 has 16 amino acids. Germline-derived CDR1 and CDR2 are SGDLS and YYNGEE. The CDR3 sequence is CASSVAPRTGGHEQYF. The CDR3 DNA is TGTGCCAGCAGCGTAGCACCCCGGACAGGGGGCCACGAGCAGTACTTC.

This clone was counted a few times. V and J are TRBV6-4 and TRBJ2-3, with a tentative D call TRBD2 (5 bases). Trimming pared 1 base from V and 5 bases from J, leaving 16 bases between. CDR3 length equals 16 residues. The germline gives CDR1 MRHNA, CDR2 SNTAGT. CDR3 sequence: CASSDLTTGSKDTQYF. CDR3 sequence (DNA): TGTGCCAGCAGTGACTTGACTACCGGTAGTAAAGATACGCAGTATTTT.

J is TRBJ1-2 and V is TRBV10-3; 7 nucleotides match TRBD1. CDR1 and CDR2 (germline): ENHRY, SYGVKD. CDR3 length equals 14 residues. The junction had 9 bases not matched to a gene; V was cut back by 3 bases and J by 8 bases. As DNA, the CDR3 is TGTGCCATCAGTGATATTAAGACAGGGCACGGCTACACCTTC. As protein: CAISDIKTGHGYTF.

This clone was seen a few times. V and J are TRBV4-3 and TRBJ2-6, with TRBD1 matching 9 bases. Losses at the gene ends were 2 bases for V and 0 bases for J; bases not matched to a gene: 8. The CDR3 has 19 residues. Germline CDR1 reads LGHNA; CDR2 reads YSLEER. CDR3 sequence reads: CASSQSGQGFFSGANVLTF. CDR3 nucleotide sequence: TGCGCCAGCAGCCAATCGGGACAGGGTTTCTTCTCTGGGGCCAACGTCCTGACTTTC.

This clone was counted between two and nine times. This chain connects TRBV20-1 to TRBJ2-7, with D perhaps TRBD1 (5 bases). The CDR3 has 11 amino acids. From germline, CDR1 is DFQATT and CDR2 SNEGSKA (reference sequence). V was pared by 6 bases and J by 2 bases, with 8 bases between. CDR3 in amino acids: CSAGAAYEQYF. Written as DNA, the CDR3 is TGCAGTGCAGGGGCCGCCTACGAGCAGTACTTC.

This clone was detected only a few times. This sequence joins TRBV5-1 and TRBJ2-3; 10 bases are a match to TRBD2. This CDR3 is 15 amino acids long. Germline CDR1 and CDR2: SGHRS and YFSETQ. V gave up 4 bases and J gave up 7 bases; unmatched junction bases: 9. CDR3 bases: TGCGCCAGCAGCCCAGCGTCTAGCGGGGGCCATACGCAGTATTTT. Its translation: CASSPASSGGHTQYF.

The V call is TRBV4-3, the J call TRBJ2-7; perhaps TRBD1 as D (6 bases). The CDR3 consists of 14 residues. Germline CDR1 reads LGHNA; CDR2 reads YSLEER. The V gene lost 1 base and the J gene lost 6 bases, with 13 bases spanning the gap. CDR3 residues: CASSQAGVGGEQYF. CDR3 in DNA: TGCGCCAGCAGCCAAGCAGGGGTAGGCGGCGAGCAGTACTTC.

The rearrangement uses TRBV9 and TRBJ2-7; perhaps TRBD1 as D (5 bases). Between the trimmed V and J ends, which lost 3 bases and 4 bases, there was a span of 14 bases. Germline CDR1 and CDR2: SGDLS and YYNGEE. This CDR3 region has 14 residues. The CDR3 region is CASSGPARDYEQYF. In DNA form, the CDR3 reads TGTGCCAGCAGCGGTCCCGCCAGGGATTACGAGCAGTACTTC.

The chain employs TRBV28 and TRBJ2-1; TRBD1 is a possible D gene (6 bases). The germline CDR1 and CDR2 sequences are MDHEN and SYDVKM. The CDR3 has 16 residues. V lost 3 bases and J lost 10, with 22 bases in between. CDR3 sequence (DNA): TGTGCCAGCAGTTTCCCCCGTGGGGGCCGGGTATGGGAGCAGTTCTTC. This translates into CASSFPRGGRVWEQFF.

The CDR3 region is CSVHRGPQPGEQYF. The CDR3, as DNA: TGCAGCGTGCACAGGGGGCCCCAACCGGGGGAGCAGTACTTC. The chain couples TRBV29-1 to TRBJ2-7; the match to TRBD1 covers 9 bases. With V trimmed by 6 bases and J by 7 bases, 13 bases remained unmatched. Germline loops: CDR1 SQVTM, CDR2 ANQGSEA. This CDR3 region has 14 residues.

The chain joins TRBV7-2 to TRBJ2-4; TRBD2 aligns across 10 bases. V trimming: 5 bases; J trimming: 8 bases; junction bases outside the gene matches: 9. The CDR3 spans 15 residues. CDR1 is SGHTA, CDR2 FQGNSA, per germline. The CDR3 is CASSIDSGGIYIQYF. The CDR3 DNA reads as TGTGCCAGCAGCATTGATAGCGGGGGGATTTACATTCAGTACTTC. The variable domain in full, with the rest retrieved from reference TRBV7-2 and TRBJ2-4, is GAGVSQSPSNKVTEKGKDVELRCDPISGHTALYWYRQSLGQGLEFLIYFQGNSAPDKSGLPSDRFSAERTGGSVSTLTIQRTQQEDSAVYLCASSIDSGGIYIQYFGAGTRLSVL.

The J gene is TRBJ2-1, the V gene TRBV5-4; D call uncertain. CDR1 is SGHNT, CDR2 YYREEE, per germline (reference sequence). Between the trimmed V and J ends, which lost 7 bases and 3 bases, there was a span of 8 bases. The CDR3 is made up of 12 amino acids. The CDR3 spells CASQGIYNEQFF. CDR3 DNA sequence: TGTGCCAGCCAAGGGATCTACAATGAGCAGTTCTTC.

This clone came up a few times. The chain is built from TRBV28 and TRBJ1-5; D is unresolved. The V end lost 6 bases, the J end lost 6 bases, and 12 bases lay between the germline ends. The CDR3 spans 13 residues. Germline values: CDR1 MDHEN, CDR2 SYDVKM. For the CDR3, the DNA is TGTGCCAGCAGAATTCAATGGAGTCAGCCCCAGCATTTT. As protein: CASRIQWSQPQHF.

V is TRBV15 and J is TRBJ1-1, with no clear D. The ends were cut back, 1 base at V and 6 bases at J, with 9 bases in the middle. Germline CDR1 is LNHNV and CDR2 is YYDKDF (reference sequence). The CDR3 has 13 amino acids. The DNA of the CDR3 is TGTGCCACCAGCAGAGTCGTGGAGGCTGAAGCTTTCTTT. The encoded protein is CATSRVVEAEAFF.

In this sample, this clone turned up a few times. This sequence joins TRBV5-4 and TRBJ2-5, with 10 bases lining up with TRBD2. With 2 bases clipped from V and 2 bases from J, the junction kept 6 bases outside the gene matches. Germline CDR1 is SGHNT and CDR2 is YYREEE (reference sequence). There are 16 residues in the CDR3. The CDR3 DNA follows: TGTGCCAGCAGCTTCCTCGAGCGGGGGGGACAAGAGACCCAGTACTTC. Encoded protein: CASSFLERGGQETQYF.

The gene calls are TRBV7-8 and TRBJ2-5; D gene ambiguous. Germline V gives CDR1 SGHVS, CDR2 FQNEAQ. This CDR3 has 10 residues. With 4 bases removed from V and 5 bases from J, the gap between germline ends came to 2 bases. The DNA of the CDR3 is TGTGCCAGCAGCTCGGAGACCCAGTACTTC. Protein product: CASSSETQYF.

This clone was detected only a few times. The chain combines TRBV7-2 with TRBJ2-6; TRBD1 aligns across 8 bases. Germline CDR1 is SGHTA and CDR2 is FQGNSA. Trimming cost V 4 bases and J 2 bases; bases outside gene matches: 4. CDR3 length: 16 amino acids. CDR3 sequence reads: CASSSTGAAGANVLTF. CDR3 in DNA: TGTGCCAGCAGCTCGACAGGGGCCGCTGGGGCCAACGTCCTGACTTTC.